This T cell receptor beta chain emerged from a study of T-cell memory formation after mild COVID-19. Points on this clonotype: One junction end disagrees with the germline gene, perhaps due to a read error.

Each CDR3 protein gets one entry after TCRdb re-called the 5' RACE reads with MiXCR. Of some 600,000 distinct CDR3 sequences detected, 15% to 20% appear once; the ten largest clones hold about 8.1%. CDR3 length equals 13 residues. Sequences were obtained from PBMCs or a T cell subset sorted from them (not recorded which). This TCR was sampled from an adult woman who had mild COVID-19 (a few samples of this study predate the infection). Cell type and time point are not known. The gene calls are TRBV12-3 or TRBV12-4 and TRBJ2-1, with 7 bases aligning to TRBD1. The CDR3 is CASSLGTADEQFF. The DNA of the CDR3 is TGTGCCAGCAGCTTAGGGACAGCAGATGAGCAGTTCTTC.